The clone carrying this TCR beta chain was seen a handful of times. The junction had 12 bases not matched to a gene; V was cut back by 4 bases and J by 3 bases. The length of the CDR3 is 16 residues. Looked up from germline, CDR1 is PRHDT and CDR2 is FYEKMQ (reference sequence). The second PCR ran about 6 to 12 cycles with a sample-barcoded 5' primer and J-beta primers. TCRdb reprocessed the 5' RACE reads via MiXCR and lists one record per CDR3 protein. This sample has 910,000 or so distinct CDR3 sequences, with around 54% found just once. The data were obtained in a study of blood T cells in healthy people across ages. The study drew donors from healthy Caucasian individuals in Russia aged roughly 6 to 90.

Material: blood. The receptor was isolated from a woman aged 55 to 70 in good health. V and J are TRBV13 and TRBJ2-7, with 7 positions matching TRBD1. CDR3 protein: CASSSPPGTVHYEQYF. CDR3 sequence (DNA): TGTGCCAGCAGCTCCCCTCCCGGGACAGTTCACTACGAGCAGTACTTC.